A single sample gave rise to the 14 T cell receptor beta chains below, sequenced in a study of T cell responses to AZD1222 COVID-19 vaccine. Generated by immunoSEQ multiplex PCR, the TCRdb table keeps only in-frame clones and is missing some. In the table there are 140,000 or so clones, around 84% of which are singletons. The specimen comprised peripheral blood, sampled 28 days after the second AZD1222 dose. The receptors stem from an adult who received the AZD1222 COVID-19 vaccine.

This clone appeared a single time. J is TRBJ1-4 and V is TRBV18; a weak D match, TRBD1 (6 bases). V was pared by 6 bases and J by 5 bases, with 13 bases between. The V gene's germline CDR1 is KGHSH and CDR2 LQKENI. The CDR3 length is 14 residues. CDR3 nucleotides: TGTGCCAGCTCCCCGGGGGCCCAAAATGAAAAACTGTTTTTT. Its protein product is CASSPGAQNEKLFF.

Written as DNA, the CDR3 is TGTGCCAGCAGGATCCTCGGGACCTATGGCTACACCTTC. It yields the protein CASRILGTYGYTF. The rearrangement joins TRBV6-5 to TRBJ1-2, with D possibly matching TRBD1 (5 bases). Germline lookup yields CDR1 MNHEY and CDR2 SVGAGI. Trimming removed 6 bases at V and 4 bases at J, with 12 bases between. This CDR3 has 13 residues.

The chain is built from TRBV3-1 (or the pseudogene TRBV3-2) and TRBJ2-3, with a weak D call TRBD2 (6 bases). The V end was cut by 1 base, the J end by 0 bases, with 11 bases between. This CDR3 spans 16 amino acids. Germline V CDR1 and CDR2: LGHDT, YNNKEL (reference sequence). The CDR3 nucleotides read TGTGCCAGCAGCCAAGGGGTTAGCGGAAGCACAGATACGCAGTATTTT. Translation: CASSQGVSGSTDTQYF.

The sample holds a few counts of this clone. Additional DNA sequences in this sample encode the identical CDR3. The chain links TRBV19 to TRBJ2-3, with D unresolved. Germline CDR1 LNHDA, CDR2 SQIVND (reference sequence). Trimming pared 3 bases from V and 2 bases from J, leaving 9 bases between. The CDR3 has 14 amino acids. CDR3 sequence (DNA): TGTGCCAGTAGTATGCACGGCCCCACAGATACGCAGTATTTT. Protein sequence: CASSMHGPTDTQYF.

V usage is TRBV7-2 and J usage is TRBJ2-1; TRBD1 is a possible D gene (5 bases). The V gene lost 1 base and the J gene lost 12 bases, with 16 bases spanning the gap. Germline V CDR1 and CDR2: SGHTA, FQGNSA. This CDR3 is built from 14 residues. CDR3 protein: CASSLDARDGSQFF. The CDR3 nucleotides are TGTGCCAGCAGCTTAGACGCCAGGGATGGGTCGCAGTTCTTC. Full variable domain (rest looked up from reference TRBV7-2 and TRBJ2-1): GAGVSQSPSNKVTEKGKDVELRCDPISGHTALYWYRQSLGQGLEFLIYFQGNSAPDKSGLPSDRFSAERTGGSVSTLTIQRTQQEDSAVYLCASSLDARDGSQFFGPGTRLTVL.

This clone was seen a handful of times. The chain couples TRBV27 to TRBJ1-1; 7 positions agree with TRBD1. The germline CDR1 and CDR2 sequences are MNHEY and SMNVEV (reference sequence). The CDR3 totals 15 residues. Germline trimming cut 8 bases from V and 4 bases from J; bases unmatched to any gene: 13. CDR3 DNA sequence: TGTGCCAGCGCCGTTGAGGGGGCTCCCCTCACTGAAGCTTTCTTT. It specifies CASAVEGAPLTEAFF.

The CDR3 is CASSRDLWDSPLHF. The CDR3 DNA is TGTGCCAGCAGCCGGGACCTTTGGGATTCACCCCTCCACTTT. This chain joins TRBV7-8 and TRBJ1-6, with D tentatively TRBD1 (5 bases). Germline V gene data show CDR1 as SGHVS and CDR2 as FQNEAQ. The V and J ends lost 5 bases and 8 bases respectively, with 13 bases between them. The CDR3 is made up of 14 amino acids.

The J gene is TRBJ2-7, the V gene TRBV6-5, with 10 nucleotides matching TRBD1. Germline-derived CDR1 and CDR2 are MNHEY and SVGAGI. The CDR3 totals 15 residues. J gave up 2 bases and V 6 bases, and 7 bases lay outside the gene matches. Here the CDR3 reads CASRHGQGGAYEQYF. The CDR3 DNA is TGTGCCAGCAGACATGGACAGGGGGGGGCCTACGAGCAGTACTTC.

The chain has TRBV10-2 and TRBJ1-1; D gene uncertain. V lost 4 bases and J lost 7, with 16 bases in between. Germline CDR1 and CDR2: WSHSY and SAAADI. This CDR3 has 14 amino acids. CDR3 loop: CASSVPSGNFEAFF. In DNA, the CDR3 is TGCGCCAGCAGTGTACCCTCAGGTAACTTTGAAGCTTTCTTT.

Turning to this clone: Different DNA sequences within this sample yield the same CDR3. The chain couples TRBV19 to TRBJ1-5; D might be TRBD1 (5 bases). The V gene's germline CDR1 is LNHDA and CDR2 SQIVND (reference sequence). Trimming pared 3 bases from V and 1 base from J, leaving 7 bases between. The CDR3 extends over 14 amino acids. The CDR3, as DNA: TGTGCCAGTAGTATCCGGGACAGCAATCAGCCCCAGCATTTT. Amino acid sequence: CASSIRDSNQPQHF.

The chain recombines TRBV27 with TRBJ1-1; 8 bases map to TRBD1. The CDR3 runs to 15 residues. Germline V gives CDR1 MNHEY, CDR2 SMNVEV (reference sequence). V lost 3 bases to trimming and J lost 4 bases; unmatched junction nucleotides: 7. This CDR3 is CASSFLQGVGTEAFF. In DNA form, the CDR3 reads TGTGCCAGCAGTTTCCTACAGGGGGTCGGCACTGAAGCTTTCTTT.

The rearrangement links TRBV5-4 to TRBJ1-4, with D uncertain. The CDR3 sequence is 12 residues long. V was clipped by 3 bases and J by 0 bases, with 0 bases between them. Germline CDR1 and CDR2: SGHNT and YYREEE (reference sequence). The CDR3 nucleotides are TGTGCCAGCAGCTCAACTAATGAAAAACTGTTTTTT. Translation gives CASSSTNEKLFF.

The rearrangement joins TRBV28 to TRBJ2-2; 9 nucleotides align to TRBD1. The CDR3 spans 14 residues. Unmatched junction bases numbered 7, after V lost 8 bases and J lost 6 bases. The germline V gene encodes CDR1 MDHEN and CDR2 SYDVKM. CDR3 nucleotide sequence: TGTGCCAGCCGGACAGGGGTAGGGGCCGGGGAGCTGTTTTTT. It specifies CASRTGVGAGELFF.

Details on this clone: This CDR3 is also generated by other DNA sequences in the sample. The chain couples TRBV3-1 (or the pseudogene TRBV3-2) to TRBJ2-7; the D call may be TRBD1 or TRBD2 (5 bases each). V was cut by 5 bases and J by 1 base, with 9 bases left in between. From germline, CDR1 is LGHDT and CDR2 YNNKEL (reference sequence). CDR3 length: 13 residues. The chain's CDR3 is CASSGTDSYEQYF. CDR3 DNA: TGTGCCAGCAGCGGGACGGATTCCTACGAGCAGTACTTC.